This T cell receptor beta chain was obtained from a study of CD8 T cells in Susac syndrome. RNA in amounts of 0.5 to 1 ug was reverse transcribed with random hexamers. An immunoSEQ multiplex PCR generated amplified TCR beta CDR3 products spanning 54 Vbeta and 13 Jbeta. TCRdb re-called the immunoSEQ multiplex PCR reads through MiXCR, storing one row per CDR3 protein. The table has about 300,000 distinct CDR3 sequences, 85% seen once; the top ten hold roughly 0.21%. Per the germline V gene, CDR1 is SGDLS and CDR2 is YYNGEE. CDR3 length: 16 residues. J was trimmed by 2 bases and V by 0 bases; bases with no gene match: 6.

The chain carries TRBV9 and TRBJ2-3; 7 nucleotides match TRBD2. The source of this sequence is a human donor with multiple sclerosis. The material sequenced was CD8+ T cells from PBMCs. CDR3 DNA: TGTGCCAGCAGCGTAGTAGGCCTAGCGGACACAGATACGCAGTATTTT. This gives the protein CASSVVGLADTDTQYF. The whole variable domain, remainder taken from reference TRBV9 and TRBJ2-3, is DSGVTQTPKHLITATGQRVTLRCSPRSGDLSVYWYQQSLDQGLQFLIQYYNGEERAKGNILERFSAQQFPDLHSELNLSSLELGDSALYFCASSVVGLADTDTQYFGPGTRLTVL.